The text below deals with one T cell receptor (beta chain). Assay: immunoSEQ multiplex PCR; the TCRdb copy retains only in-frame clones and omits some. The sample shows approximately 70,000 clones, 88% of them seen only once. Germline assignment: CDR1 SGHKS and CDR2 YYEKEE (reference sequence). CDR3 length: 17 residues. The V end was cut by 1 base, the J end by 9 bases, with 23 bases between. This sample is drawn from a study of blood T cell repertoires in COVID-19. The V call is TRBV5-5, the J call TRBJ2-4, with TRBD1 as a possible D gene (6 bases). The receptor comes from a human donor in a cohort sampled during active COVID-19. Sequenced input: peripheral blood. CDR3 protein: CASSLNSQGYVGRIQYF. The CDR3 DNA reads TGTGCCAGCAGCTTGAATAGCCAGGGGTACGTCGGTCGCATTCAGTACTTC.